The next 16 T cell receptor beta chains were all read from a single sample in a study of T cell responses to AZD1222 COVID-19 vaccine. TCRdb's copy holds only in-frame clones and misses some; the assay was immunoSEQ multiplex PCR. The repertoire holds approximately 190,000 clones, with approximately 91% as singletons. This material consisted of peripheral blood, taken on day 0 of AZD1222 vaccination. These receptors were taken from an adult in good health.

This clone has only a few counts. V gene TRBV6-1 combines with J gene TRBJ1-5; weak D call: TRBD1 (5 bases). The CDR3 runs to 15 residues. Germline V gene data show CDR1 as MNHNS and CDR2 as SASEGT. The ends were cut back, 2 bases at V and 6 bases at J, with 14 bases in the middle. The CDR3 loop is CASSESPLGGQPQHF. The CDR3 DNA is TGTGCCAGCAGTGAATCCCCCCTGGGGGGTCAGCCCCAGCATTTT.

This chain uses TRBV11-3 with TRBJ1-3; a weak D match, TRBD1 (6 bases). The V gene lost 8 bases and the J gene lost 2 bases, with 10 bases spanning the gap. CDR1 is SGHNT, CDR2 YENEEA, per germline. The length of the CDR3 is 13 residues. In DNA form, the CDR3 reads TGTGCCAGCGGCCAGGGGCCTGGAAACACCATATATTTT. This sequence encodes CASGQGPGNTIYF.

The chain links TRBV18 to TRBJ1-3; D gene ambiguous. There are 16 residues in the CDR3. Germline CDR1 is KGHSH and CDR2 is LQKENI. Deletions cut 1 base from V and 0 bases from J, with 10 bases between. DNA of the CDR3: TGTGCCAGCTCACCACTTGGACGGAGCTCTGGAAACACCATATATTTT. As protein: CASSPLGRSSGNTIYF.

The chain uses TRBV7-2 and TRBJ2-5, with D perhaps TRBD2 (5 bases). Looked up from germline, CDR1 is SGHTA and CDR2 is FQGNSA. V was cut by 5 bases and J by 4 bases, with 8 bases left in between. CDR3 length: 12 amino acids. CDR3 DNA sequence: TGTGCCAGCAGCGTCGGACTAGAGACCCAGTACTTC. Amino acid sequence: CASSVGLETQYF.

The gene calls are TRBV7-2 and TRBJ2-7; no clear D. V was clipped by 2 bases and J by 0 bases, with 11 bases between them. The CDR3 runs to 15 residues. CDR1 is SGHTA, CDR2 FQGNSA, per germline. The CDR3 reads CASSLFGSSSYEQYF. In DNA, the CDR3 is TGTGCCAGCAGCTTATTTGGGTCAAGCTCCTACGAGCAGTACTTC.

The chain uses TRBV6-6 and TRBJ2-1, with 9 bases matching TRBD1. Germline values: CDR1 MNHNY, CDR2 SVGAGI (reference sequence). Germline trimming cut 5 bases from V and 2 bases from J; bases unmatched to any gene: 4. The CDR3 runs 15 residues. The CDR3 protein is CASSPGTGPYNEQFF. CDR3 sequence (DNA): TGTGCCAGCAGTCCCGGGACAGGGCCCTACAATGAGCAGTTCTTC.

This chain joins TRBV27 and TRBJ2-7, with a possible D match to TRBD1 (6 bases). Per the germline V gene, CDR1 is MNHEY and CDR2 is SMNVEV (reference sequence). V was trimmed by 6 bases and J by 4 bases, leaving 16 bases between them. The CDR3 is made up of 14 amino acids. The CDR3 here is CASSHPGTNYEQYF. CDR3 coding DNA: TGTGCCAGCAGCCACCCCGGGACAAATTACGAGCAGTACTTC.

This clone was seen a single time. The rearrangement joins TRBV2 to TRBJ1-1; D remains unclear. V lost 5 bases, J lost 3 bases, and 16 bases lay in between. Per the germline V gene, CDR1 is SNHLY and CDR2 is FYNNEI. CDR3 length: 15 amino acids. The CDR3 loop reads CASSPRARGDTEAFF. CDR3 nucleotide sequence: TGTGCCAGCAGTCCCCGGGCCCGAGGTGACACTGAAGCTTTCTTT.

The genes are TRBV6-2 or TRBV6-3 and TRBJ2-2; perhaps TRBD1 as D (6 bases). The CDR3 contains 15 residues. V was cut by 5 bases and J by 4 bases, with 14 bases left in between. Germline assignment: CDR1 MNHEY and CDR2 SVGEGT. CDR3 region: CASSIRDTVTGELFF. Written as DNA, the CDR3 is TGTGCCAGCAGTATTCGGGACACTGTCACCGGGGAGCTGTTTTTT.

The CDR3 protein is CASSYLGDTEAFF. The CDR3 nucleotides read TGTGCCAGCAGTTACTTGGGAGACACTGAAGCTTTCTTT. This rearrangement joins TRBV6-5 to TRBJ1-1; D unclear. V was shortened by 1 base and J by 3 bases, with 6 bases between the two germline ends. This CDR3 is 13 amino acids long. Germline V gives CDR1 MNHEY, CDR2 SVGAGI.

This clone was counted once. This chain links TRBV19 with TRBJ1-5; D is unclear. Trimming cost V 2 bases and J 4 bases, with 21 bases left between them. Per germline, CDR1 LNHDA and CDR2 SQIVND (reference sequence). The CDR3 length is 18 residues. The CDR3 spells CASSIIPPMTGQNQPQHF. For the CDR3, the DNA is TGTGCCAGTAGTATAATCCCCCCCATGACCGGTCAAAATCAGCCCCAGCATTTT.

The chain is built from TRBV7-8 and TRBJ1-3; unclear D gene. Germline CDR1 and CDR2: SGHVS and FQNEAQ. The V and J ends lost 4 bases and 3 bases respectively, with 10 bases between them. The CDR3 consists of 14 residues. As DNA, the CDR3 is TGTGCCAGCAGCTCCCAGACCCTTGGAAACACCATATATTTT. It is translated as CASSSQTLGNTIYF.

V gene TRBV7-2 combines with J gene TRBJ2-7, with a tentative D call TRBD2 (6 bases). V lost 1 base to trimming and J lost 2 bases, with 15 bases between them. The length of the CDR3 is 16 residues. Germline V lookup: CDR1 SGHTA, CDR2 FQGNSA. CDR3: CASSLGLGASAYEQYF. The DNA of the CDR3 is TGTGCCAGCAGCTTAGGTCTTGGTGCTAGCGCCTACGAGCAGTACTTC.

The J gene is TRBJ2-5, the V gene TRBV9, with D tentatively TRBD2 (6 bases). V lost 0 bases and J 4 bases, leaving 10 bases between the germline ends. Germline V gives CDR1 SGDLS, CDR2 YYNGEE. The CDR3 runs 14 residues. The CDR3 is CASSVGGSGETQYF. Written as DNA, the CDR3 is TGTGCCAGCAGCGTAGGAGGTAGCGGAGAGACCCAGTACTTC.

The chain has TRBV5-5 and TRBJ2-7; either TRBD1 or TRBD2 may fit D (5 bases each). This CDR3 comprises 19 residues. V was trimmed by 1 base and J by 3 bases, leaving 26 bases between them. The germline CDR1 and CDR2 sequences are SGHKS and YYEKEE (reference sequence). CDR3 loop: CASSLTPSLIVEGYYEQYF. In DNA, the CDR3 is TGTGCCAGCAGCTTGACCCCCTCTTTGATTGTAGAGGGGTACTACGAGCAGTACTTC. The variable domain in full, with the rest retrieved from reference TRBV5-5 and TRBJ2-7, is DAGVTQSPTHLIKTRGQQVTLRCSPISGHKSVSWYQQVLGQGPQFIFQYYEKEERGRGNFPDRFSARQFPNYSSELNVNALLLGDSALYLCASSLTPSLIVEGYYEQYFGPGTRLTVT.

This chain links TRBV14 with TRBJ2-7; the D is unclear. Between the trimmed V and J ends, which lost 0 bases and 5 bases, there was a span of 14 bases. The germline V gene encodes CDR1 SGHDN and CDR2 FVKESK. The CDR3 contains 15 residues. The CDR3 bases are TGTGCCAGCAGCCAAGAAGGGCGCCCTCGGGACGAGCAGTACTTC. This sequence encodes CASSQEGRPRDEQYF.